The 14 T cell receptor beta chains listed next were all sequenced from one sample in a study of blood T cells in healthy people across ages. With a J-beta primer mix and a sample-barcoded 5' primer, a second PCR ran about 6 to 11 cycles. Using its own MiXCR run on the 5' RACE reads, TCRdb lists one record per CDR3 protein. Of hundreds of thousands of distinct CDR3 sequences listed, 25% to 35% are singletons. Sequences were obtained from blood. These receptors came from a woman at least 80 years old in good health.

The V gene is TRBV2, the J gene TRBJ2-7, with D hard to call. Germline CDR1 SNHLY, CDR2 FYNNEI. The CDR3 has 14 residues. V dropped 1 base and J dropped 6 bases, with 13 bases sitting between them. The CDR3 coding sequence is TGTGCCAGCAGTGAAGGGACGGTCTATGCCGAGCAGTACTTC. Translation: CASSEGTVYAEQYF.

The gene calls are TRBV20-1 and TRBJ2-5; D unresolved. Germline V gives CDR1 DFQATT, CDR2 SNEGSKA (reference sequence). The CDR3 is 11 amino acids. V lost 6 bases and J 2 bases, leaving 7 bases between the germline ends. The CDR3, as DNA: TGCAGTGCCGGTAGGCAAGAGACCCAGTACTTC. It encodes CSAGRQETQYF.

In this sample, this clonotype turned up once. The chain couples TRBV30 to TRBJ2-2; D is ambiguous. V was pared by 2 bases and J by 6 bases, with 7 bases between. The CDR3 is made up of 12 amino acids. In germline, CDR1 is GTSNPN, CDR2 SVGIG (reference sequence). The chain's CDR3 is CAWSSRAGELFF. CDR3 nucleotide sequence: TGTGCCTGGAGTTCTCGAGCCGGGGAGCTGTTTTTT.

This clonotype was counted ten times or more. The V call is TRBV7-2, the J call TRBJ2-7, with D unresolved. CDR1 SGHTA and CDR2 FQGNSA come from the germline V gene. V shed 5 bases and J shed 5 bases, with 13 bases lying between them. The length of the CDR3 is 13 residues. This CDR3 reads CASSLDLVHEQYF. In nucleotides, the CDR3 is TGTGCCAGCAGCCTGGACCTGGTACACGAGCAGTACTTC.

On this clonotype itself: A much more abundant neighbour one base away suggests this may be a read error. The genes are TRBV7-2 and TRBJ2-1, with a weak D call TRBD1 (6 bases). The germline V gene has CDR1 SGHTA and CDR2 FQGNSA. This CDR3 has 14 amino acids. CDR3 in DNA: TGTGCCGGCAGCTGGCGGTTCGACGGACAGGAGCAGTTCTTC. Amino acid sequence: CAGSWRFDGQEQFF.

The sample holds many counts of this clonotype. This chain links TRBV6-2 or TRBV6-3 with TRBJ2-1; D assignment may be TRBD1 or TRBD2 (5 bases each). Per germline, CDR1 MNHEY and CDR2 SVGEGT. V was pared by 5 bases and J by 1 base, with 18 bases between. This CDR3 has 17 residues. CDR3 region: CASSPPWGIDSYNEQFF. The DNA for the CDR3 is TGTGCCAGCAGTCCCCCCTGGGGGATCGATTCCTACAATGAGCAGTTCTTC.

V is TRBV30 and J is TRBJ1-1, with a possible D match to TRBD1 (6 bases). The CDR3 is 10 amino acids. The V end was cut by 4 bases, the J end by 7 bases, with 7 bases between. Per germline, CDR1 GTSNPN and CDR2 SVGIG (reference sequence). The CDR3 reads CAWTDSEAFF. The CDR3 DNA sequence: TGTGCCTGGACGGACAGTGAAGCTTTCTTT.

This chain links TRBV5-5 with TRBJ1-4, with no clear D. The germline CDR1 and CDR2 sequences are SGHKS and YYEKEE (reference sequence). This CDR3 is 15 amino acids long. Trimming took 1 base from V and 10 from J, leaving 17 bases between them. The CDR3 reads CASSLTRHFSGKLFF. CDR3 nucleotide sequence: TGTGCCAGCAGCTTGACGCGGCATTTTTCTGGAAAACTGTTTTTT.

This clonotype occurred a few times. The genes are TRBV28 and TRBJ2-2; D is possibly TRBD1 (5 bases). From germline, CDR1 is MDHEN and CDR2 SYDVKM. V gave up 8 bases and J gave up 0 bases, with 16 bases separating them. This CDR3 region has 16 residues. The CDR3 DNA reads as TGTGCCAGCCTAGAAGGGGCAGTATCGAACACCGGGGAGCTGTTTTTT. It encodes CASLEGAVSNTGELFF.

On this clonotype itself: Possible read error: a much larger clone is one base away. The chain is built from TRBV21-1 and TRBJ1-4; no check of the table's D call, TRBD1, against the DNA was made. TRBV21-1 is a documented pseudogene. The CDR3 has 15 residues. In nucleotides, the CDR3 is TGTGCCAGCAGCAAAAGACAGGGATCTAATGAAAAACTGTTTTTT. As protein: CASSKRQGSNEKLFF.

This clonotype was recorded at least ten times. V and J are TRBV4-1 and TRBJ2-5; D is unresolved. This CDR3 is built from 16 residues. Looked up from germline, CDR1 is MGHRA and CDR2 is YSYEKL. Trimming cost V 2 bases and J 2 bases, with 15 bases left between them. The CDR3 coding sequence is TGCGCCAGCAGCCAACACGATCCTTCATCGCAAGAGACCCAGTACTTC. Protein product: CASSQHDPSSQETQYF.

The V and J genes are TRBV27 and TRBJ1-5; D gene unclear. The CDR3 length is 11 residues. With 7 bases removed from V and 4 bases from J, the gap between germline ends came to 5 bases. Germline assignment: CDR1 MNHEY and CDR2 SMNVEV (reference sequence). CDR3 bases: TGTGCCAGCACTCCTAATCAGCCCCAGCATTTT. It translates to CASTPNQPQHF.

V is TRBV29-1 and J is TRBJ2-1; D could derive from TRBD1 or TRBD2 (5 bases each). The V gene's germline CDR1 is SQVTM and CDR2 ANQGSEA. V was cut by 3 bases and J by 6 bases, with 12 bases left in between. The CDR3 consists of 13 residues. The CDR3 loop is CSVERGAVNEQFF. CDR3 sequence (DNA): TGCAGCGTTGAGAGGGGAGCGGTCAATGAGCAGTTCTTC.

This clonotype was counted many times. The chain is built from TRBV5-1 and TRBJ2-5; D unresolved. Germline CDR1 reads SGHRS; CDR2 reads YFSETQ. This CDR3 contains 13 residues. Trimming took 0 bases from V and 3 from J, leaving 6 bases between them. The CDR3 region is CASSLAGKETQYF. The CDR3 DNA reads TGCGCCAGCAGCTTGGCTGGGAAAGAGACCCAGTACTTC.